A selection of T cell receptor beta chains follows, all from one sample in a study of T-cell reconstitution after alpha-beta-depleted transplantation in children. TCRdb called the PCR reads again in MiXCR, with one record for every CDR3 protein. The table records about 460,000 distinct CDR3 sequences, about an eighth of them present only once. Sequencing used PBMCs, mostly from graft donor cells, obtained 180 days after TCRalphabeta/CD19-depleted stem cell transplant. These receptor sequences come from a female patient between 2 and 15 years old who had a stem cell transplant for aplastic anemia, so the T cells may come from the graft donor. CDR3s include the opening cysteine and the closing phenylalanine or tryptophan. Fields, in order: D gene, J gene, V gene, clone size, CDR3 protein. The D gene is left open where the match is weak. Expanded clones get a size class; other rows say once, few or many, or leave the size out.

>TRBD1|TRBJ1-1|TRBV9|.
CASSDGTDSNTEAFF
>.|TRBJ2-1|TRBV7-9|few
CASSLAGHLYNEQFF
>.|TRBJ2-1|TRBV30|few
CAWTHGGALPFSYNEQFF
>TRBD1|TRBJ2-5|TRBV24-1|few
CATSGKTGQQETQYF
>TRBD2|TRBJ2-1|TRBV12-3/TRBV12-4|many
CASTGEREGPDEQFF
>.|TRBJ2-3|TRBV14|many
CASSQGVLTQYF
>.|TRBJ2-2|TRBV4-3|many
CASSQVEKGGELFF
>TRBD1|TRBJ2-5|TRBV20-1|many
CSATRGTGETQYF
>TRBD1|TRBJ1-5|TRBV7-6|many
CASSLGTGGYQPQHF
>.|TRBJ2-7|TRBV12-3/TRBV12-4|few
CASSPGYGYEQYF
>TRBD2|TRBJ2-1|TRBV12-3/TRBV12-4|few
CASSQGLVPYNEQFF
>TRBD1|TRBJ2-5|TRBV27|few
CASSSLPGQGEETQYF
>.|TRBJ1-4|TRBV6-5|many
CASSYLGKGLVEEKLFF
>.|TRBJ1-1|TRBV29-1|few
CSVALWHPAMNTEAFF
>.|TRBJ2-3|TRBV14|.
CASSQGRDYTDTQYF
>.|TRBJ1-2|TRBV7-8|few
CASSLEGRGYGYTF
>.|TRBJ2-5|TRBV12-3/TRBV12-4|.
CASSTDSWETQYF
>.|TRBJ2-1|TRBV3-1|few
CASSQALSAGTLTRNEQFF
>.|TRBJ2-5|TRBV2|few
CASSQGTSRLETQYF
>TRBD1|TRBJ2-5|TRBV4-2|many
CASSRTGTDQETQYF
>.|TRBJ2-5|TRBV12-3/TRBV12-4|many
CASTGGETQYF
>.|TRBJ1-5|TRBV29-1|few
CSARSGGNQPQHF
>.|TRBJ2-1|TRBV29-1|few
CSTRQRWERNEQFF
>.|TRBJ2-7|TRBV10-3|.
CAISEGRQYEQYF
>TRBD2|TRBJ2-1|TRBV12-3/TRBV12-4|few
CASSLEVGRDPFNEQFF
>.|TRBJ1-1|TRBV10-2|.
CASTALRGTEAFF
>.|TRBJ2-2|TRBV5-1|.
CASSLATVRSGELFF
>.|TRBJ2-5|TRBV10-3|many
CAISHRGGETQYF
>.|TRBJ1-5|TRBV28|.
CASSPSGAGNQPQHF
>TRBD1|TRBJ1-2|TRBV18|few
CASSLGTGVNYGYTF
>.|TRBJ2-2|TRBV2|.
CASKTAANTGELFF
>.|TRBJ2-3|TRBV7-2|few
CASSLVGGGGTQYF
>.|TRBJ2-4|TRBV15|few
CATSRSRDSNIQYF
>.|TRBJ2-2|TRBV5-1|few
CASSLEVGVNTGELFF
>.|TRBJ1-3|TRBV7-6|few
CASSPMVEISGNTIYF
>TRBD1|TRBJ2-3|TRBV7-6|once
CASSNRDRGGDTQYF
>TRBD1|TRBJ2-4|TRBV11-2|few
CASSRHLGPGQGLNIQYF
>TRBD2|TRBJ2-3|TRBV24-1|.
CATSDPGLAGISDTQYF